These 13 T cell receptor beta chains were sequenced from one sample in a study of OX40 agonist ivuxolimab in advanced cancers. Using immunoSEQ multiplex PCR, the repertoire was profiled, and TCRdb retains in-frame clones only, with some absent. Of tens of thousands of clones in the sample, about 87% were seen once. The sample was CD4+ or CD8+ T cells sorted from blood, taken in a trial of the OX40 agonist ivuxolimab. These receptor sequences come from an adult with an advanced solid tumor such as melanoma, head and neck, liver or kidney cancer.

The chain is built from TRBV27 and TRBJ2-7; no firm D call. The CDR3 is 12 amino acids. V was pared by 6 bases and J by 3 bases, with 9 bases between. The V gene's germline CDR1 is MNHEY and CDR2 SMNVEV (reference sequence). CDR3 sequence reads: CASRAQSYEQYF. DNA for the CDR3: TGTGCCAGCAGGGCGCAGAGCTACGAGCAGTACTTC.

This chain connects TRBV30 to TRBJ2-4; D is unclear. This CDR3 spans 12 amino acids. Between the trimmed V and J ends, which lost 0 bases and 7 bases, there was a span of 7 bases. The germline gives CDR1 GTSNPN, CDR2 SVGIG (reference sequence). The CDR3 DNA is TGTGCCTGGAGTGTTGGGGTTAACATTCAGTACTTC. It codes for CAWSVGVNIQYF.

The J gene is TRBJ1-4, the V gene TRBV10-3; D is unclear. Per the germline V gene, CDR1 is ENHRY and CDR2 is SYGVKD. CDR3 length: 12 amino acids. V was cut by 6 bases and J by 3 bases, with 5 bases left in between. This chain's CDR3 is CAISLSNEKLFF. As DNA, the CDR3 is TGTGCCATCAGCCTCTCTAATGAAAAACTGTTTTTT.

The CDR3 spells CASSQGSQPQHF. CDR3 coding DNA: TGTGCCAGCAGCCAAGGCAGCCAGCCCCAGCATTTT. This chain links TRBV27 with TRBJ1-5; D is unresolved. There are 12 residues in the CDR3. V was clipped by 6 bases and J by 7 bases, with 10 bases between them. Germline values: CDR1 MNHEY, CDR2 SMNVEV (reference sequence).

CDR3 amino acids: CASSYSGRNNQPQHF. CDR3 sequence (DNA): TGTGCCAGCAGTTACTCGGGCAGGAACAATCAGCCCCAGCATTTT. V and J are TRBV6-5 and TRBJ1-5; D gene ambiguous. The germline gives CDR1 MNHEY, CDR2 SVGAGI. The CDR3 contains 15 residues. The germline V and J ends were trimmed by 0 bases and 3 bases, with 9 bases remaining between them.

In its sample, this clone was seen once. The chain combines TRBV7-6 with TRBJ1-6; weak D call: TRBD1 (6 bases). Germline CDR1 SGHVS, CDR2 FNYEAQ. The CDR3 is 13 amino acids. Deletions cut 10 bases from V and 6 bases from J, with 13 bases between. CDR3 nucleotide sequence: TGTGCCACTAAGGACAGACTTAATTCACCCCTCCACTTT. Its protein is CATKDRLNSPLHF.

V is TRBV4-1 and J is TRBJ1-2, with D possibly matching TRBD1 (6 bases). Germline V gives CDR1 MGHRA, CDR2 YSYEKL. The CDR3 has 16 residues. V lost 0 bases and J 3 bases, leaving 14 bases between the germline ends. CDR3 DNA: TGCGCCAGCAGCCAAGATACGGAGGGGGGATACTATGGCTACACCTTC. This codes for CASSQDTEGGYYGYTF.

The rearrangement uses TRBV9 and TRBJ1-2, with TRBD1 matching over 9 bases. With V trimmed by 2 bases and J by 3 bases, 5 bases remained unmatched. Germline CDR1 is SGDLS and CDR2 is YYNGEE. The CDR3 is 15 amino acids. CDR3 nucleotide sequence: TGTGCCAGCAGCGTCGGGACAGGGCGCGACTATGGCTACACCTTC. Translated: CASSVGTGRDYGYTF.

Here the CDR3 reads CASSPGTGPYSNQPQHF. The CDR3 DNA follows: TGTGCCAGCAGTCCCGGGACAGGCCCGTATAGCAATCAGCCCCAGCATTTT. The chain recombines TRBV9 with TRBJ1-5; 8 nucleotides match TRBD1. V was pared by 5 bases and J by 0 bases, with 10 bases of the junction left unmatched. This CDR3 has 17 amino acids. CDR1 is SGDLS and CDR2 is YYNGEE in the germline V gene. The whole variable domain, remainder taken from reference TRBV9 and TRBJ1-5, is DSGVTQTPKHLITATGQRVTLRCSPRSGDLSVYWYQQSLDQGLQFLIQYYNGEERAKGNILERFSAQQFPDLHSELNLSSLELGDSALYFCASSPGTGPYSNQPQHFGDGTRLSIL.

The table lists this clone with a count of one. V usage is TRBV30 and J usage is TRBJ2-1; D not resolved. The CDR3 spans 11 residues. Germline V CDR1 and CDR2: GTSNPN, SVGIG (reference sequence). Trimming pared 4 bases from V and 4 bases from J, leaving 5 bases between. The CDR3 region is CAWTEYNEQFF. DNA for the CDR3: TGTGCCTGGACAGAATACAATGAGCAGTTCTTC. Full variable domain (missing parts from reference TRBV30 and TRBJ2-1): SQTIHQWPATLVQPVGSPLSLECTVEGTSNPNLYWYRQAAGRGLQLLFYSVGIGQISSEVPQNLSASRPQDRQFILSSKKLLLSDSGFYLCAWTEYNEQFFGPGTRLTVL.

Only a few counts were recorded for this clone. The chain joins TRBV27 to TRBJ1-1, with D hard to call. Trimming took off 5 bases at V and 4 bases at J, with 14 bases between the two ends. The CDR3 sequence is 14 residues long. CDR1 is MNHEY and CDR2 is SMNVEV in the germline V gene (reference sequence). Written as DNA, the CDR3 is TGTGCCAGCAGTCCCCAAGTGGTGGGCACTGAAGCTTTCTTT. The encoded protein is CASSPQVVGTEAFF.

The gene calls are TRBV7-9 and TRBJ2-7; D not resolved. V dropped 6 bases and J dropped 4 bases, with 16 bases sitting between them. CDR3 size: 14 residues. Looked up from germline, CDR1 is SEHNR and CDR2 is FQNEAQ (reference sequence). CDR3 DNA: TGTGCCAGCAGTCTCCAGGCGGCCTCTTACGAGCAGTACTTC. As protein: CASSLQAASYEQYF. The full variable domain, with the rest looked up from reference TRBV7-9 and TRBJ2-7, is DTGVSQNPRHKITKRGQNVTFRCDPISEHNRLYWYRQTLGQGPEFLTYFQNEAQLEKSRLLSDRFSAERPKGSFSTLEIQRTEQGDSAMYLCASSLQAASYEQYFGPGTRLTVT.

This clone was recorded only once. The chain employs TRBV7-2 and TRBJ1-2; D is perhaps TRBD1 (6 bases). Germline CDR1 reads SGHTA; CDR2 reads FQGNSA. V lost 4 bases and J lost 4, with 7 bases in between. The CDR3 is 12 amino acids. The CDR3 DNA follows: TGTGCCAGCAGCTCACAGGGCTATGGCTACACCTTC. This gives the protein CASSSQGYGYTF.